Listed below are T cell receptor beta chains from one sample, sequenced in a study of shared clonotypes between healthy human individuals. Sequencing was performed with immunoSEQ multiplex PCR; in TCRdb, only in-frame clones are kept and a portion is missing. Of about 2.4 million clones in the sample, approximately 92% were seen once. Sequencing input: naive CD4+ T cells sorted from blood. These receptors were taken from a man younger than 35 in good health. CDR3s include the opening cysteine and the closing phenylalanine or tryptophan. D genes are given only for firm matches. Part of the rows lack a size; the others show once, few, many or a class for expanded clones.

V gene	D gene	J gene	clone size	CDR3 DNA	CDR3 protein
TRBV10-3	TRBD1	TRBJ1-3	NA	TGTGCCATCAGTGGACAGGGGGCACCTGGAAACACCATATATTTT	CAISGQGAPGNTIYF
TRBV7-5	NA	TRBJ1-3	NA	TGTGCCAGAAGCTTAGTTTTCTCCGGGCCTCGTAAAATCTCTGGAAACACCATATATTTT	CARSLVFSGPRKISGNTIYF
TRBV18	NA	TRBJ2-6	NA	TGTGCCAGCTCACCCTTTAAGTCAGGCCTCTCTGGGGCCAACGTCCTGACTTTC	CASSPFKSGLSGANVLTF
TRBV2	TRBD2	TRBJ2-5	NA	TGTGCCAGCGGACTAGTTCAAGAGACCCAGTACTTC	CASGLVQETQYF
TRBV25-1	TRBD1	TRBJ2-7	once	TGTGCCAGCAGTGTGGGACAGCGCTCCTACGAGCAGTACTTC	CASSVGQRSYEQYF
TRBV29-1	TRBD1	TRBJ2-7	NA	TGCAGCATCAATAGGGGACAGGGCAGCGAGCAGTACTTC	CSINRGQGSEQYF
TRBV18	NA	TRBJ2-2	NA	TGTGCCAGCTCACTAAAAGGCACCGGGGAGCTGTTTTTT	CASSLKGTGELFF
TRBV6-1	NA	TRBJ1-2	NA	TGTGCCAGCAGCGAGACAAGGACCAACTATGGCTACACCTTC	CASSETRTNYGYTF
TRBV5-1	TRBD1	TRBJ1-3	NA	TGCGCCAGCAGCTGGGACAGGGTAAACTCTGGAAACACCATATATTTT	CASSWDRVNSGNTIYF
TRBV7-2	NA	TRBJ2-7	NA	TGTGCCAGCAGCTTATGGGACGAGCAGTACTTC	CASSLWDEQYF
TRBV11-2	TRBD1	TRBJ1-6	NA	TGTGCCAGCAGTAACACCGGGACAGTTAATTCACCCCTCCACTTT	CASSNTGTVNSPLHF
TRBV18	NA	TRBJ1-6	NA	TGTGCCAGCTCTCTTGACAGTAATAATTCACCCCTCCACTTT	CASSLDSNNSPLHF
TRBV10-1	NA	TRBJ1-5	few	TGCGCCAGCAGCGACGGGAGTAGCAATCAGCCCCAGCATTTT	CASSDGSSNQPQHF
TRBV2	NA	TRBJ1-1	NA	TGTGCCAGCAGTGAAATGCAGATGAACACTGAAGCTTTCTTT	CASSEMQMNTEAFF
TRBV10-3	TRBD2	TRBJ2-7	NA	TGTGCCATCAGTGGGGGCGGACTAGCGCTCGAGCAGTACTTC	CAISGGGLALEQYF
TRBV11-2	TRBD1	TRBJ1-3	NA	TGTGCCAGCAGCTCACAGGGGGCAGGGGGAAACACCATATATTTT	CASSSQGAGGNTIYF
TRBV6-1	TRBD1	TRBJ2-5	NA	TGTGCCAGCAGAACCCCAAAGGGGGCTGGGGAGACCCAGTACTTC	CASRTPKGAGETQYF
TRBV5-1	TRBD2	TRBJ2-2	NA	TGCGCCAGCAGCTTGGAGGGACTAGCGGGGGGGCCGGTCACCGGGGAGCTGTTTTTT	CASSLEGLAGGPVTGELFF
TRBV18	TRBD1	TRBJ1-6	NA	TGTGCCAGCTCAGGACAGGGTGGGAATTCACCCCTCCACTTT	CASSGQGGNSPLHF
TRBV18	NA	TRBJ2-3	NA	TGTGCCAGCTCATCCTGGGGTTCTAGCACAGATACGCAGTATTTT	CASSSWGSSTDTQYF
TRBV30	NA	TRBJ1-3	NA	TGTGCCTGGAGTACAGGACAGGGAAACACCATATATTTT	CAWSTGQGNTIYF
TRBV6-6	TRBD1	TRBJ2-1	NA	TGTGCCAGCAGCCCGGGACAGGGAATGTTCGATGAGCAGTTCTTC	CASSPGQGMFDEQFF
TRBV11-3	NA	TRBJ2-5	NA	TGTGCCAGCAGCCCTAGCAATCAAGAGACCCAGTACTTC	CASSPSNQETQYF
TRBV20-1	NA	TRBJ1-1	NA	TGCAGCGCTGGGTGGTCTGAAGCTTTCTTT	CSAGWSEAFF
TRBV7-2	NA	TRBJ2-7	once	TGTGCCAGCAGCTTACGGGGTAGCGGTCTCTCCTACGAGCAGTACTTC	CASSLRGSGLSYEQYF
TRBV11-2	NA	TRBJ2-1	NA	TGTGCCAGCAGCTTAGACCTAGCTTCTCACAATGAGCAGTTCTTC	CASSLDLASHNEQFF
TRBV4-2	TRBD2	TRBJ2-5	NA	TGTGCCAGCAGCCTCGGGACTAGCGGACAAGAGACCCAGTACTTC	CASSLGTSGQETQYF
TRBV30	NA	TRBJ2-5	NA	TGTGCCTGGAGCCCCGGGACAATGCAAGAGACCCAGTACTTC	CAWSPGTMQETQYF
TRBV5-1	NA	TRBJ2-7	once	TGCGCCAGCAGCTTGGGTACTCGGTTATTCGGCTACGAGCAGTACTTC	CASSLGTRLFGYEQYF
TRBV28	NA	TRBJ1-5	NA	TGTGCCAGCAGTTTAACCAGGCGGTATAGCAATCAGCCCCAGCATTTT	CASSLTRRYSNQPQHF
TRBV30	TRBD1	TRBJ1-5	NA	TGTGCCTGGAGTGGAGGTTCGGACAGGGGTCCAAATCAGCCCCAGCATTTT	CAWSGGSDRGPNQPQHF
TRBV5-1	TRBD1	TRBJ1-3	NA	TGCGCCAGCAGCTTGGCCCTGACAGGGGCTGGAAACACCATATATTTT	CASSLALTGAGNTIYF